A single sample is the source of the 20 T cell receptor beta chains below, sequenced in a study of blood T cell repertoires in COVID-19. Measured with immunoSEQ multiplex PCR; TCRdb has only the in-frame clones, and not every one. Of over 90,000 clones listed, roughly nine tenths are singletons. The sequenced material came from peripheral blood. Receptors were obtained from a woman at least 80 years old in a cohort sampled during active COVID-19.

The V call is TRBV15, the J call TRBJ1-5; no clear D. The germline V gene has CDR1 LNHNV and CDR2 YYDKDF (reference sequence). This CDR3 has 13 residues. Trimming stripped 4 bases from V and 8 bases from J, with 12 bases between. CDR3 coding DNA: TGTGCCACCAGCAAGAGTGGAGGCGAGCCCCAGCATTTT. It codes for CATSKSGGEPQHF.

The chain carries TRBV28 and TRBJ1-1; D perhaps matches TRBD1 (5 bases). CDR1 is MDHEN, CDR2 SYDVKM, per germline. This CDR3 spans 19 amino acids. The V end lost 1 base, the J end lost 9 bases, and 30 bases lay between the germline ends. The CDR3 nucleotides are TGTGCCAGCAGTTTATCCCCCCAGTCGGGTGAGCGACAGACCCGAAAAGCTTTCTTT. Its translation: CASSLSPQSGERQTRKAFF.

This chain uses TRBV6-2 or TRBV6-3 with TRBJ1-1; perhaps TRBD1 as D (5 bases). The V end lost 4 bases, the J end lost 2 bases, and 14 bases lay between the germline ends. This CDR3 spans 15 amino acids. Germline-derived CDR1 and CDR2 are MNHEY and SVGEGT. CDR3 in amino acids: CASSLAGGGNTEAFF. The CDR3 nucleotides are TGTGCCAGCAGTTTAGCCGGCGGGGGAAACACTGAAGCTTTCTTT.

The rearrangement uses TRBV20-1 and TRBJ2-3; D call uncertain. With 6 bases removed from V and 8 bases from J, the gap between germline ends came to 12 bases. There are 11 residues in the CDR3. The germline CDR1 and CDR2 sequences are DFQATT and SNEGSKA (reference sequence). This CDR3 is CSAPLIGTQYF. The CDR3 DNA sequence: TGCAGTGCCCCCCTGATCGGTACGCAGTATTTT.

The J gene is TRBJ1-5, the V gene TRBV6-5, with TRBD1 as a possible D gene (6 bases). Germline CDR1 is MNHEY and CDR2 is SVGAGI. The CDR3 is 15 amino acids. With 5 bases removed from V and 0 bases from J, the gap between germline ends came to 11 bases. The DNA for the CDR3 is TGTGCCAGCAGTCTGACAGGCTATAGCAATCAGCCCCAGCATTTT. Translating gives CASSLTGYSNQPQHF.

The rearrangement links TRBV4-1 to TRBJ2-1; 10 bases line up with TRBD2. Trimming at V came to 0 bases and at J to 0 bases, leaving 8 bases not matched to a gene. Germline loops: CDR1 MGHRA, CDR2 YSYEKL. This CDR3 is 19 amino acids long. The CDR3 DNA sequence: TGCGCCAGCAGCCAAGATGGTAGCGGGAGGTCCCTCTCCTACAATGAGCAGTTCTTC. Protein: CASSQDGSGRSLSYNEQFF.

The chain uses TRBV6-5 and TRBJ2-1, with 10 bases matching TRBD1. J was trimmed by 7 bases and V by 7 bases; bases with no gene match: 7. CDR1 and CDR2 (germline): MNHEY, SVGAGI. This CDR3 region has 14 residues. In DNA, the CDR3 is TGTGCCAGCACCCCGGGACAGGGGTGGAATGAGCAGTTCTTC. Translating gives CASTPGQGWNEQFF.

In this sample, this clone turned up once. The V call is TRBV6-5, the J call TRBJ2-5, with D tentatively TRBD1 (6 bases). V lost 6 bases and J lost 3, with 14 bases in between. From germline, CDR1 is MNHEY and CDR2 SVGAGI. The CDR3 has 14 amino acids. The CDR3 region has the DNA TGTGCCAGCAGCGCTTGGACAGACAAAGAGACCCAGTACTTC. Its translation is CASSAWTDKETQYF.

There are a few counts of this clone. V usage is TRBV27 and J usage is TRBJ1-5; TRBD1 agrees at 7 bases. This CDR3 region has 14 residues. Germline CDR1 is MNHEY and CDR2 is SMNVEV (reference sequence). J lost 2 bases, V lost 6 bases, and 4 bases had no gene match. This chain's CDR3 is CASRYRGGNQPQHF. The CDR3 DNA reads as TGTGCCAGCAGGTACAGGGGCGGCAATCAGCCCCAGCATTTT.

The CDR3 sequence: CASSFGDRIISNQPQHF. CDR3 bases: TGTGCCAGCAGTTTCGGGGACAGAATTATTAGCAATCAGCCCCAGCATTTT. V gene TRBV28 combines with J gene TRBJ1-5, with 7 bases matching TRBD1. The V gene's germline CDR1 is MDHEN and CDR2 SYDVKM. The V segment lost 3 bases and the J segment 0 bases; nucleotides outside the gene matches: 8. The CDR3 is 17 amino acids.

The chain combines TRBV6-2 or TRBV6-3 with TRBJ1-5, with D possibly being TRBD1 (6 bases). Deletions cut 0 bases from V and 4 bases from J, with 7 bases between. CDR1 MNHEY and CDR2 SVGEGT come from the germline V gene. This CDR3 contains 14 residues. The CDR3 sequence is CASSYSQGNQPQHF. The DNA of the CDR3 is TGTGCCAGCAGTTACTCGCAGGGGAATCAGCCCCAGCATTTT.

This chain links TRBV3-1 (or the pseudogene TRBV3-2) with TRBJ2-5; D uncertain. Between the trimmed V and J ends, which lost 1 base and 5 bases, there was a span of 11 bases. CDR3 size: 14 residues. Germline assignment: CDR1 LGHDT and CDR2 YNNKEL (reference sequence). CDR3 loop: CASSQVNHAETQYF. The CDR3 DNA sequence: TGTGCCAGCAGCCAAGTCAATCACGCGGAGACCCAGTACTTC.

This clone was picked up a small number of times. The chain joins TRBV10-2 to TRBJ2-7; a possible D gene is TRBD2 (5 bases). The CDR3 spans 19 residues. The germline V gene encodes CDR1 WSHSY and CDR2 SAAADI. V shed 6 bases and J shed 4 bases, with 31 bases lying between them. CDR3 DNA sequence: TGCGCCAGCAGCCCCCGGTTATGGGCGGGTGGCGCCACAATTTACGAGCAGTACTTC. Amino acids: CASSPRLWAGGATIYEQYF.

V is TRBV19 and J is TRBJ2-7, with TRBD1 identical over 10 bases. The V gene's germline CDR1 is LNHDA and CDR2 SQIVND (reference sequence). CDR3 size: 13 residues. After removal of 9 bases from V and 5 bases from J, the junction contained 7 bases not matched to a gene. CDR3 loop: CASSDRGNDEQYF. For the CDR3, the DNA is TGTGCCAGCTCGGACAGGGGGAACGACGAGCAGTACTTC.

V gene TRBV6-5 combines with J gene TRBJ2-7; D possibly corresponds to TRBD2 (5 bases). Germline assignment: CDR1 MNHEY and CDR2 SVGAGI. Trimming shortened V by 7 bases and J by 0 bases, and 13 bases separated the two germline ends. The CDR3 spans 14 residues. CDR3 in DNA: TGTGCCAGCATCCAAACCGGGGTCTCCTACGAGCAGTACTTC. Translated: CASIQTGVSYEQYF.

The rearrangement links TRBV10-1 to TRBJ2-3, with D possibly matching TRBD2 (6 bases). This CDR3 has 15 residues. Germline CDR1 is WNHNN and CDR2 is SYGVQD (reference sequence). V lost 0 bases to trimming and J lost 2 bases, with 9 bases between them. This CDR3 reads CASSESSGLTDTQYF. In DNA form, the CDR3 reads TGCGCCAGCAGTGAGTCTAGCGGACTCACAGATACGCAGTATTTT.

The CDR3 nucleotides are TGTGCCACCAGTGATTTAGGACAGGGAGGGATCAATGAGCAGTTCTTC. Translating it yields CATSDLGQGGINEQFF. V is TRBV24-1 and J is TRBJ2-1; D is perhaps TRBD1 (8 bases). Trimming took off 1 base at V and 6 bases at J, with 15 bases between the two ends. Germline V lookup: CDR1 KGHDR, CDR2 SFDVKD. The CDR3 loop spans 16 amino acids.

This clone was observed a single time. The chain combines TRBV10-3 with TRBJ2-3; D not resolved. Between the trimmed V and J ends, which lost 2 bases and 3 bases, there was a span of 12 bases. The CDR3 is 15 residues long. Germline CDR1 ENHRY, CDR2 SYGVKD. CDR3 residues: CAISEASLRTDTQYF. In nucleotides, the CDR3 is TGTGCCATCAGTGAGGCCTCCTTGAGGACAGATACGCAGTATTTT.

The J gene is TRBJ2-1, the V gene TRBV5-1, with 7 bases identical to TRBD2. The J segment lost 4 bases and the V segment lost 3 bases, leaving 4 bases of the junction unmatched. This CDR3 has 14 residues. Looked up from germline, CDR1 is SGHRS and CDR2 is YFSETQ. Here the CDR3 DNA reads TGCGCCAGCAGCTCGAGCGGGATTTACAATGAGCAGTTCTTC. Its translation is CASSSSGIYNEQFF.

The CDR3: CASSKECDRDNQPQHF. The CDR3 DNA follows: TGTGCCAGCAGCAAAGAGTGTGACAGGGACAATCAGCCCCAGCATTTT. The chain joins TRBV21-1 to TRBJ1-5; TRBD1 is the table's D call and was not checked against the DNA. TRBV21-1 is labeled a pseudogene. This CDR3 has 16 amino acids.